The rows below give T cell receptor beta chains drawn from one sample of a study of graft-versus-host responses after intestinal transplantation. Using immunoSEQ multiplex PCR, the repertoire was profiled, and TCRdb retains in-frame clones only, with some absent. The profile covers some 82,000 clones, with around 87% appearing a single time and under 9.5% taken by the ten largest. For these receptors, no antigen is known. Specimen: unstimulated CD8+ T cells sorted from spleen or lymph node cells, collected before transplant. The receptors were gathered from a human donor who was the organ donor for an intestinal transplant. The CDR3 runs from the conserved cysteine through the conserved F or W. A D gene is named only where the DNA matches it firmly. Clone sizes are given selectively: once, few, many, or a class where the clone is expanded.

v_gene	j_gene	abundance	d_gene	CDR3nt	CDR3aa
TRBV5-1	TRBJ2-6	once	NA	TGCGCCAGCGCGACCCCCGGGGCCAACGTCCTGACTTTC	CASATPGANVLTF
TRBV6-1	TRBJ1-2	NA	TRBD1	TGTGCCAGCAGTGTCACAGGGGGAAGGAGCTATGGCTACACCTTC	CASSVTGGRSYGYTF
TRBV14	TRBJ2-3	NA	TRBD2	TGTGCCAGCAGCCCCTATAGGACTAGCGCTCGCGATACGCAGTATTTT	CASSPYRTSARDTQYF
TRBV13	TRBJ1-1	NA	NA	TGTGCCAGCAGCTTAGGGACTCCGTGGCAGGGGAGCACTGAAGCTTTCTTT	CASSLGTPWQGSTEAFF
TRBV13	TRBJ2-5	once	NA	TGTGCCAGCAGCTACCCGGGAGAGACCCAGTACTTC	CASSYPGETQYF
TRBV9	TRBJ1-2	NA	NA	TGTGCCAGCAGCTCCCGGGACGGCATTAACTATGGCTACACCTTC	CASSSRDGINYGYTF
TRBV7-9	TRBJ1-1	NA	TRBD1	TGTGCCAGCAGCCTTTGGACAGGAGTGAACACTGAAGCTTTCTTT	CASSLWTGVNTEAFF
TRBV25-1	TRBJ2-5	NA	NA	TGTGCCAGCAGTGAGTTCCGGTGGGGGGGGGCGAAAGAGACCCAGTACTTC	CASSEFRWGGAKETQYF
TRBV11-2	TRBJ2-3	NA	TRBD2	TGTGCCAGCACCGATGGACTAGCGGCCACAGATACGCAGTATTTT	CASTDGLAATDTQYF
TRBV5-1	TRBJ1-2	NA	NA	TGCGCCAGCAGCTTCGTCTTTAACTATGGCTACACCTTC	CASSFVFNYGYTF
TRBV6-6	TRBJ2-1	NA	NA	TGTGCCAGCAGTTACAGTCGGTCCAGCTCCTACAATGAGCAGTTCTTC	CASSYSRSSSYNEQFF
TRBV27	TRBJ1-4	NA	NA	TGTGCCAGCATCCTCCTTCCCCCGGCAGTAACAACTAATGAAAAACTGTTTTTT	CASILLPPAVTTNEKLFF
TRBV4-1	TRBJ2-1	NA	NA	TGCGCCAGCAGTCCCGGAGGGAGCAATGAGCAGTTCTTC	CASSPGGSNEQFF